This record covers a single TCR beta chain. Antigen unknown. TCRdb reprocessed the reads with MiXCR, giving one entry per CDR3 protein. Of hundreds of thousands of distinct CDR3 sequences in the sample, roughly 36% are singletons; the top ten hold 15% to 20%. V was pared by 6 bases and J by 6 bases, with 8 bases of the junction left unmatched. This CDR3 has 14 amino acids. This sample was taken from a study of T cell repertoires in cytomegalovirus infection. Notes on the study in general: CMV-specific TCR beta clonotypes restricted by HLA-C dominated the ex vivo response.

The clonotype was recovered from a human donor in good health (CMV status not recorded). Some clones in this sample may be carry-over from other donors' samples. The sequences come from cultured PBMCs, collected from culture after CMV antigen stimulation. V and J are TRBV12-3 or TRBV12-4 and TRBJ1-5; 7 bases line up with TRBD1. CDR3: CASSPDRERQPQHF. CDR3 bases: TGTGCCAGCAGCCCAGACAGGGAGCGTCAGCCCCAGCATTTT.